This TCR beta chain originates from a study of cytomegalovirus exposure and HLA in healthy donors. As concerns this clone: As yet, its antigen is unknown.

Trimming removed 1 base at V and 8 bases at J, with 17 bases between. The CDR3 is made up of 15 amino acids. The germline V gene has CDR1 SGHVS and CDR2 FNYEAQ. Study conclusions and caveats: Relative to the approximately 660-donor mean, N-insertions were reportedly fewer in an Asian-associated ancestry cluster in a later analysis. In a later analysis, several top co-occurrence clusters appeared linked to parvovirus B19, influenza, CMV and Epstein-Barr virus. Later analysis revealed greater clonal expansion in HLA-associated TCR beta chains than in equally common others.

The study ran its PCR with 60 Vbeta and 13 Jbeta primers. TCRdb's copy holds only in-frame clones and misses some; the assay was immunoSEQ multiplex PCR. The sample has just over 95,000 clones, 78% seen once. The sequencing sample was made of PBMCs. The receptor's source is a woman in her 40s in good health and CMV-seropositive. The chain has TRBV7-6 and TRBJ1-2; possibly TRBD1 for D (6 bases). In nucleotides, the CDR3 is TGTGCCAGCAGCTTAGAAGGGGGGGACTCGAGAGGCTACACCTTC. Its protein is CASSLEGGDSRGYTF.